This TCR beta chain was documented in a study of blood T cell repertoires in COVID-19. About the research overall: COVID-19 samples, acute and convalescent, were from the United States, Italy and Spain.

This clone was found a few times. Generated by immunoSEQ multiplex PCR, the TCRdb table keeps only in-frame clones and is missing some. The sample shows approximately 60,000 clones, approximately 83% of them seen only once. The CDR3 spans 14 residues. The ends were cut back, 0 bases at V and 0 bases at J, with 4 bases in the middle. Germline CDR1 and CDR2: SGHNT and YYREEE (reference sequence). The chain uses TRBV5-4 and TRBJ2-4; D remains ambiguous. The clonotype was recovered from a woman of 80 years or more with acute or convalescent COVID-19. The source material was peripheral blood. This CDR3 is CASSLAGAKNIQYF. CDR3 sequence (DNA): TGTGCCAGCAGCTTGGCGGGAGCCAAAAACATTCAGTACTTC.